The clone carrying this T cell receptor beta chain was observed a handful of times. What it binds is not known. This entry comes from a study of T cells in Graves' hyperthyroidism and ophthalmopathy. Whole-study context: The authors collected peripheral blood at initial diagnosis, before any treatment. Study-level results: Blood also contained most expanded thyroid clonotypes above 0.001.

Orbital computed tomography and thyroid ultrasound, together with serum TRAb and thyroxine and clinical symptoms, were used for diagnoses. Sample collection date corresponds to first hyperthyroidism diagnosis, prior to any ophthalmopathy symptoms. This CDR3 region has 16 residues. V was clipped by 4 bases and J by 2 bases, with 14 bases between them. From germline, CDR1 is LGHNA and CDR2 YNFKEQ. TCR beta CDR3 region amplification was performed from RNA transcripts. Initially, a first-round RT-PCR of the TCR CDR3 employed the HTBI primer set. TCRdb recomputed calls from the multiplex PCR reads with MiXCR, one row per CDR3 protein. The sample lists around 700,000 distinct CDR3 sequences, approximately 19% occurring once.

The receptor comes from a woman aged 45-65 years with Graves' hyperthyroidism that later progressed to Graves' ophthalmopathy. Sequenced sample: blood. The V call is TRBV4-2, the J call TRBJ2-2; D may be TRBD2 (5 bases). The CDR3 protein is CASSLGPRLNTGELFF. The CDR3 DNA reads TGTGCCAGCAGCCTTGGACCCCGACTAAACACCGGGGAGCTGTTTTTT.